The 3 T cell receptor beta chains reported below all come from one sample, sequenced in a study of T cell responses to AZD1222 COVID-19 vaccine. Repertoires were generated with immunoSEQ multiplex PCR, while TCRdb's copy carries only in-frame clones and drops some. This sample carries under 95,000 clones, around 90% of them seen once, and the ten largest clones take approximately 10%. The starting material was peripheral blood, obtained 28 days after the second AZD1222 dose. These receptors all stem from an adult who received the AZD1222 COVID-19 vaccine.

V gene TRBV6-1 combines with J gene TRBJ1-4; no clear D. Trimming cost V 3 bases and J 1 base, with 9 bases left between them. Germline-derived CDR1 and CDR2 are MNHNS and SASEGT. CDR3 size: 15 residues. The CDR3 is CASSDGGRTNEKLFF. Written as DNA, the CDR3 is TGTGCCAGCAGTGATGGTGGCAGAACTAATGAAAAACTGTTTTTT.

The V gene is TRBV5-6, the J gene TRBJ2-4, with D possibly matching TRBD1 (6 bases). The V gene's germline CDR1 is SGHDT and CDR2 YYEEEE. Trimming removed 4 bases at V and 6 bases at J, with 17 bases between. The CDR3 runs 15 residues. The CDR3 DNA reads as TGTGCCAGCAGCGAAAAGACAGGATGGGGAAACATTCAGTACTTC. It yields the protein CASSEKTGWGNIQYF.

This clone came up a few times. This sequence joins TRBV28 and TRBJ2-7, with 7 nucleotides matching TRBD2. Germline V gene sequence: CDR1 MDHEN, CDR2 SYDVKM. This CDR3 region has 14 residues. V was pared by 8 bases and J by 0 bases, with 7 bases of the junction left unmatched. The CDR3: CASEASGDSYEQYF. CDR3 coding DNA: TGTGCCAGCGAGGCGAGCGGGGACTCCTACGAGCAGTACTTC.